This TCR beta chain was recorded in a study of cytomegalovirus exposure and HLA in healthy donors. With 6 bases clipped from V and 8 bases from J, the junction kept 8 bases outside the gene matches. Per the germline V gene, CDR1 is MNHNY and CDR2 is SVGAGI (reference sequence). The CDR3 runs 15 residues. Amplification used 60 Vbeta primers and 13 Jbeta primers. Generated by immunoSEQ multiplex PCR, the TCRdb table keeps only in-frame clones and is missing some. In the table there are a few hundred thousand clones, more than 65% of which are singletons. This clone showed up just a few times. The J gene is TRBJ2-3, the V gene TRBV6-6, with TRBD2 matching over 13 bases. The TCR originated in a woman between 25 and 40 years old in good health and CMV-seronegative. The source material was PBMCs. CDR3 coding DNA: TGTGCCAGCAGAGGGACTAGCGGGGAGACTAGTACGCAGTATTTT. Its protein is CASRGTSGETSTQYF.